The 15 T cell receptor beta chains below come from one sample, sequenced in a study of response to subunit inactivated influenza vaccine. TCRdb ran MiXCR on the RT-PCR reads and lists one entry per CDR3 protein. The repertoire includes fewer than 700,000 distinct CDR3 sequences, roughly 13% of them detected once, and less than 15% sits in the top ten. The specimen was PBMCs from blood, collected roughly 6 weeks after vaccination. Receptors originate from a man over 45 who received an inactivated influenza vaccine.

Turning to this clonotype: An end of the junction differs from the germline gene, which may be a read error. The J gene is TRBJ2-7, the V gene TRBV20-1; 14 nucleotides match TRBD2. Germline loops: CDR1 DFQATT, CDR2 SNEGSKA (reference sequence). CDR3 length: 13 amino acids. This CDR3 is CSTGLAGAYEQHF. The CDR3 DNA follows: TGCAGCACGGGACTAGCGGGAGCCTACGAGCAGCACTTC.

This clonotype was detected a few times. The chain recombines TRBV20-1 with TRBJ2-7, with 8 bases aligning to TRBD1. CDR1 and CDR2 (germline): DFQATT, SNEGSKA (reference sequence). The junction had 15 bases not matched to a gene; V was cut back by 6 bases and J by 2 bases. The CDR3 runs 16 residues. The CDR3 DNA reads TGCAGTGCAATAGGACAGGGAGAGTTGCTCCCCTACGAGCAGTACTTC. Protein: CSAIGQGELLPYEQYF.

This clonotype was seen ten or more times. The V gene is TRBV12-3 or TRBV12-4, the J gene TRBJ2-2; weak D call: TRBD1 (5 bases). The CDR3 has 16 amino acids. V was shortened by 6 bases and J by 1 base, with 15 bases between the two germline ends. The CDR3 bases are TGTGCCAGCAGACAGAGAACTGGACAGAACACCGGGGAGCTGTTTTTT. Protein product: CASRQRTGQNTGELFF.

The chain has TRBV27 and TRBJ2-1; D possibly corresponds to TRBD2 (5 bases). Germline V gives CDR1 MNHEY, CDR2 SMNVEV (reference sequence). Trimming shortened V by 1 base and J by 9 bases, and 16 bases separated the two germline ends. This CDR3 spans 15 amino acids. DNA of the CDR3: TGTGCCAGCAGTTTATTGCGGGTGCGGGCGTTTGAGCAGTTCTTC. Protein product: CASSLLRVRAFEQFF.

This clonotype appeared a few times. The CDR3 loop is CASSSGTVSNEQFF. CDR3 nucleotide sequence: TGTGCCAGCAGCTCCGGGACAGTATCCAATGAGCAGTTCTTC. The chain is built from TRBV7-3 and TRBJ2-1, with 7 nucleotides matching TRBD1. CDR1 is SGHTA and CDR2 is FQGTGA in the germline V gene. Germline trimming cut 4 bases from V and 6 bases from J; bases unmatched to any gene: 6. The CDR3 length is 14 residues.

The chain uses TRBV12-3 or TRBV12-4 and TRBJ2-3, with 8 positions matching TRBD1. The CDR3 covers 14 residues. The ends lost 5 bases at V and 6 bases at J; junction bases unmatched: 7. CDR3: CASSPRQGADTQYF. CDR3 coding DNA: TGTGCCAGCAGTCCGCGGCAGGGGGCGGATACGCAGTATTTT.

This clonotype came up many times. The chain carries TRBV12-3 or TRBV12-4 and TRBJ1-1, with D unclear. This CDR3 is built from 10 residues. The ends were cut back, 6 bases at V and 5 bases at J, with 4 bases in the middle. The CDR3 reads CASSTTEAFF. CDR3 DNA: TGTGCCAGCAGCACGACTGAAGCTTTCTTT.

The gene calls are TRBV7-9 and TRBJ2-5; tentative D call: TRBD1 (6 bases). V was cut by 4 bases and J by 2 bases, with 14 bases left in between. The CDR3 consists of 15 residues. Germline values: CDR1 SEHNR, CDR2 FQNEAQ (reference sequence). The chain's CDR3 is CASSSLTGLQETQYF. CDR3 in DNA: TGTGCCAGCAGCTCACTGACAGGTCTTCAAGAGACCCAGTACTTC.

The chain combines TRBV12-3 or TRBV12-4 with TRBJ2-7; TRBD1 aligns across 7 bases. The ends lost 5 bases at V and 3 bases at J; junction bases unmatched: 7. The CDR3 length is 14 residues. CDR3 nucleotide sequence: TGTGCCAGCAGTCAAGACAGGGTACTCTACGAGCAGTACTTC. Translation gives CASSQDRVLYEQYF.

This clonotype turned up a few times. The chain recombines TRBV3-1 with TRBJ2-3; D might be TRBD1 (6 bases). The CDR3 covers 14 residues. V shed 2 bases and J shed 6 bases, with 12 bases lying between them. The germline gives CDR1 LGHDT, CDR2 YNNKEL (reference sequence). CDR3 sequence (DNA): TGTGCCAGCAGCCAAAGGACAGTTGTGGATACGCAGTATTTT. The encoded protein is CASSQRTVVDTQYF.

This clonotype has only a few counts. The chain carries TRBV7-2 and TRBJ2-7, with 10 bases aligning to TRBD2. The CDR3 length is 15 residues. V was clipped by 5 bases and J by 0 bases; unmatched bases: 4. Looked up from germline, CDR1 is SGHTA and CDR2 is FQGNSA. DNA of the CDR3: TGTGCCAGCAGCCCAGGACTAGCGGTCTCCTACGAGCAGTACTTC. Translation gives CASSPGLAVSYEQYF.

V gene TRBV20-1 combines with J gene TRBJ2-1, with 10 bases matching TRBD2. The CDR3 runs to 16 residues. Germline CDR1 reads DFQATT; CDR2 reads SNEGSKA (reference sequence). Trimming at V came to 1 base and at J to 5 bases, leaving 8 bases not matched to a gene. In DNA form, the CDR3 reads TGCAGTGCTAGAGCCCCGGGACTAGCGAGAGACAATGAGCAGTTCTTC. Its protein product is CSARAPGLARDNEQFF.

The chain joins TRBV5-1 to TRBJ2-1, with D uncertain. V gave up 4 bases and J gave up 0 bases, with 11 bases separating them. The germline V gene has CDR1 SGHRS and CDR2 YFSETQ. The CDR3 is 15 residues long. Here the CDR3 DNA reads TGCGCCAGCAGCCAACACCCTGGCTCCTACAATGAGCAGTTCTTC. Translating gives CASSQHPGSYNEQFF.

This clonotype has a count of ten or more. The rearrangement joins TRBV5-8 to TRBJ2-1, with D possibly being TRBD2 (5 bases). The V gene lost 2 bases and the J gene lost 12 bases, with 15 bases spanning the gap. CDR3 length: 13 amino acids. From germline, CDR1 is SGHTS and CDR2 YDEGEE. CDR3 bases: TGTGCCAGCAGCTTTACCGGGGTCGCGGGGCAGTTCTTC. This codes for CASSFTGVAGQFF.

This clonotype was recorded many times. The chain employs TRBV12-3 or TRBV12-4 and TRBJ1-6; no firm D call. The CDR3 runs to 14 residues. V lost 6 bases, J lost 7 bases, and 13 bases lay in between. The DNA for the CDR3 is TGTGCCAGCAGCTTAACGGGAGGCAATTCACCCCTCCACTTT. It translates to CASSLTGGNSPLHF.